This is a list of T cell receptor beta chains from one sample in a study of CD8+ T cells in alopecia areata. Sequencing used immunoSEQ multiplex PCR; TCRdb keeps in-frame clones, though not all of them. This table holds 110,000 or so clones, approximately 59% found once. The source material was CD8+ T cells sorted from blood, sampled at week 4, from a patient treated with tofacitinib. These receptors were collected from a human donor with alopecia areata. CDR3s include the opening cysteine and the closing phenylalanine or tryptophan. The order of the fields is D gene, J gene, CDR3 length, V gene, clone size, CDR3 protein, CDR3 DNA. The D gene is left open where the match is weak. The size entry is marked missing in some rows and otherwise reads once, few, many or a size class.

.,TRBJ2-3,13,TRBV7-2,few,CASSFSHTDTQYF,TGTGCCAGCAGCTTCTCACACACAGATACGCAGTATTTT
.,TRBJ2-3,14,TRBV9,once,CASSVDPVTDTQYF,TGTGCCAGCAGCGTTGATCCGGTCACAGATACGCAGTATTTT
.,TRBJ1-1,13,TRBV30,once,CAWKGSWSTEAFF,TGTGCCTGGAAGGGCTCTTGGTCCACTGAAGCTTTCTTT
.,TRBJ2-2,12,TRBV7-8,.,CASSHGTGELFF,TGTGCCAGCAGCCATGGGACCGGGGAGCTGTTTTTT
TRBD1,TRBJ2-1,20,TRBV30,few,CAWSGWVTLQGTHSYNEQFF,TGTGCCTGGTCGGGATGGGTGACTTTACAGGGGACCCACTCCTACAATGAGCAGTTCTTC
TRBD2,TRBJ2-1,14,TRBV29-1,.,CSVVGTSGGYEQFF,TGCAGCGTTGTCGGGACTAGCGGGGGCTATGAGCAGTTCTTC
.,TRBJ2-7,14,TRBV6-5,.,CASSYGFGAYEQYF,TGTGCCAGCAGTTATGGTTTCGGGGCCTACGAGCAGTACTTC
.,TRBJ2-1,12,TRBV11-1,few,CASSLMYNEQFF,TGTGCCAGCAGCCTTATGTACAATGAGCAGTTCTTC
TRBD2,TRBJ2-5,12,TRBV6-6,.,CASRGGQETQYF,TGTGCCAGCAGGGGAGGGCAAGAGACCCAGTACTTC
TRBD1,TRBJ2-1,11,TRBV13,.,CASSQGQEQFF,TGTGCCAGCAGCCAGGGACAGGAGCAGTTCTTC
.,TRBJ1-2,13,TRBV23-1,.,CASKSPGTGGYTF,TGCGCCAGCAAATCACCAGGGACGGGAGGCTACACCTTC
TRBD1,TRBJ2-1,14,TRBV29-1,.,CSARGTGEGNEQFF,TGCAGCGCCAGAGGGACAGGGGAAGGTAATGAGCAGTTCTTC
.,TRBJ2-7,18,TRBV4-2,.,CASSQEFPGHLDSYEQYF,TGTGCCAGCAGCCAAGAATTCCCGGGTCATCTCGACTCCTACGAGCAGTACTTC
TRBD2,TRBJ2-5,15,TRBV11-2,.,CASSLVTSGDRTQYF,TGTGCCAGCAGCTTAGTGACTAGCGGGGATAGGACCCAGTACTTC
.,TRBJ2-1,13,TRBV15,.,CATSSSSYNEQFF,TGTGCCACCAGCTCTAGCTCCTACAATGAGCAGTTCTTC
.,TRBJ2-4,16,TRBV5-6,few,CASSLERDLAKNIQYF,TGTGCCAGCAGCTTGGAACGCGATCTAGCCAAAAACATTCAGTACTTC
.,TRBJ2-1,12,TRBV27,few,CASSLVANEQFF,TGTGCCAGCAGTTTAGTAGCCAATGAGCAGTTCTTC
.,TRBJ1-4,11,TRBV30,few,CAWSSVEKLFF,TGTGCCTGGAGTAGCGTCGAAAAACTGTTTTTT
.,TRBJ1-4,14,TRBV29-1,.,CSVEDAGVNEKLFF,TGCAGCGTTGAAGATGCGGGGGTAAACGAAAAACTGTTTTTT
.,TRBJ2-5,13,TRBV25-1,once,CASTHGRVQTQYF,TGTGCCAGCACCCACGGTCGGGTCCAGACCCAGTACTTC
.,TRBJ1-1,13,TRBV29-1,.,CSVDSGMGDEAFF,TGCAGCGTTGATTCGGGGATGGGAGATGAAGCTTTCTTT
.,TRBJ2-1,14,TRBV5-1,.,CASSWGLDSNEQFF,TGCGCCAGCAGCTGGGGACTCGACTCCAATGAGCAGTTCTTC
.,TRBJ2-1,12,TRBV29-1,.,CSPLWGAGEQFF,TGCAGCCCCCTGTGGGGGGCGGGTGAGCAGTTCTTC
.,TRBJ1-4,14,TRBV28,.,CASSLRGADEKLFF,TGTGCCAGCAGTTTACGGGGGGCGGATGAAAAACTGTTTTTT
.,TRBJ1-5,15,TRBV15,.,CATSRVGVGNQPQHF,TGTGCCACCAGCAGAGTCGGGGTGGGTAATCAGCCCCAGCATTTT
TRBD2,TRBJ2-3,16,TRBV6-1,.,CASSATPGGGTDTQYF,TGTGCCAGCAGTGCCACCCCCGGGGGGGGCACAGATACGCAGTATTTT
.,TRBJ1-3,12,TRBV30,.,CAWSGQGQPIYF,TGTGCCTGGAGTGGTCAAGGCCAGCCCATATATTTT
TRBD1,TRBJ1-5,14,TRBV30,once,CAWSEGQGAQPQHF,TGTGCCTGGTCGGAAGGACAGGGTGCTCAGCCCCAGCATTTT
TRBD1,TRBJ2-6,17,TRBV2,.,CASSVGTGGAGANVLTF,TGTGCCAGCAGTGTCGGGACAGGGGGCGCTGGGGCCAACGTCCTGACTTTC
TRBD1,TRBJ2-3,17,TRBV7-9,.,CASSRLTGGSVTDTQYF,TGTGCCAGCAGCCGCCTAACAGGGGGCTCGGTCACAGATACGCAGTATTTT
TRBD2,TRBJ2-3,14,TRBV7-2,.,CASSPRDYTDTQYF,TGTGCCAGCAGCCCCCGGGACTACACAGATACGCAGTATTTT
TRBD1,TRBJ2-1,16,TRBV7-9,.,CASSSRSTPGGNEQFF,TGTGCCAGCAGCTCCCGCTCCACGCCAGGGGGAAATGAGCAGTTCTTC
TRBD2,TRBJ2-1,13,TRBV29-1,.,CSVELGLTNEQFF,TGCAGCGTTGAATTGGGACTAACAAATGAGCAGTTCTTC
.,TRBJ2-5,16,TRBV27,.,CASSLGAGRDQETQYF,TGTGCCAGCAGTTTGGGGGCGGGGAGAGACCAAGAGACCCAGTACTTC
.,TRBJ1-5,15,TRBV13,.,CASSLGPRVDQPQHF,TGTGCCAGCAGCTTGGGCCCGCGGGTGGATCAGCCCCAGCATTTT
.,TRBJ1-1,13,TRBV7-9,.,CASSEPGHLSGLF,TGTGCCAGCAGCGAACCGGGACACCTTTCGGGACTATTT
.,TRBJ2-5,14,TRBV4-1,.,CASSQRDIEETQYF,TGCGCCAGCAGCCAGAGGGACATAGAAGAGACCCAGTACTTC
.,TRBJ1-2,16,TRBV25-1,.,CASSEYTVWANYGYTF,TGTGCCAGCAGTGAATATACGGTTTGGGCTAACTATGGCTACACCTTC
.,TRBJ1-5,13,TRBV29-1,.,CSAVGDGGQPQHF,TGCAGCGCCGTCGGGGACGGGGGTCAGCCCCAGCATTTT
.,TRBJ2-5,18,TRBV25-1,.,CASSEEGPASHTGETQYF,TGTGCCAGCAGTGAAGAGGGGCCCGCGAGCCACACAGGAGAGACCCAGTACTTC
.,TRBJ1-5,13,TRBV7-2,.,CASSFGGNQPQHF,TGTGCCAGCAGCTTTGGAGGCAATCAGCCCCAGCATTTT
TRBD2,TRBJ2-5,18,TRBV29-1,few,CSVEDLGSERGAAETQYF,TGCAGCGTTGAAGATCTCGGCTCGGAGCGGGGGGCCGCAGAGACCCAGTACTTC
TRBD2,TRBJ2-1,18,TRBV7-2,.,CASRLGPIAGDTYNEQFF,TGTGCCAGCAGACTAGGTCCCATAGCGGGGGACACCTACAATGAGCAGTTCTTC
.,TRBJ1-2,13,TRBV29-1,.,CSVEGHLNYGYTF,TGCAGCGTTGAAGGACACCTTAACTATGGCTACACCTTC
.,TRBJ1-1,13,TRBV5-1,.,CASSLEGNTEAFF,TGCGCCAGCAGCTTGGAGGGGAACACTGAAGCTTTCTTT
TRBD2,TRBJ2-2,17,TRBV19,.,CASTPVTSGRNTGELFF,TGTGCCAGCACGCCTGTAACTAGCGGGAGGAACACCGGGGAGCTGTTTTTT
.,TRBJ2-7,15,TRBV7-9,.,CASSLREGLSYEQYF,TGTGCCAGCAGCTTAAGGGAAGGATTGTCCTACGAGCAGTACTTC
.,TRBJ1-2,16,TRBV9,.,CASSAPGEQANYGYTF,TGTGCCAGCAGCGCACCAGGGGAACAGGCTAACTATGGCTACACCTTC
.,TRBJ2-5,12,TRBV7-8,.,CASSLGAETQYF,TGTGCCAGCAGCTTAGGGGCAGAGACCCAGTACTTC
.,TRBJ2-7,16,TRBV6-1,.,CASSELIGDPPYEQYF,TGTGCCAGCAGTGAGCTAATCGGTGACCCCCCCTACGAGCAGTACTTC
.,TRBJ1-2,14,TRBV11-2,.,CASSLASGAGGYTF,TGTGCCAGCAGCTTAGCCTCAGGGGCGGGAGGCTACACCTTC
TRBD1,TRBJ2-5,14,TRBV29-1,.,CSVEGTGEGETQYF,TGCAGCGTTGAGGGGACAGGTGAAGGGGAGACCCAGTACTTC
.,TRBJ1-1,11,TRBV30,.,CAWSVSFSAFF,TGTGCCTGGAGTGTCTCGTTTTCAGCTTTCTTT
TRBD2,TRBJ2-5,15,TRBV2,few,CASSLPETSEETQYF,TGTGCCAGCAGTCTCCCTGAGACTAGCGAAGAGACCCAGTACTTC
.,TRBJ2-7,12,TRBV27,once,CASSFAGDEQYF,TGTGCCAGCAGTTTCGCTGGGGACGAGCAGTACTTC
TRBD1,TRBJ1-5,15,TRBV27,.,CASSLTGGYNQPQHF,TGTGCCAGCAGTCTGACAGGGGGTTACAATCAGCCCCAGCATTTT
.,TRBJ1-1,12,TRBV7-9,few,CASSPSQAEAFF,TGTGCCAGCAGCCCCTCCCAAGCTGAAGCTTTCTTT
.,TRBJ2-5,15,TRBV5-6,.,CASSLGGVGGETQYF,TGTGCCAGCAGCTTGGGGGGAGTAGGAGGGGAGACCCAGTACTTC
.,TRBJ1-1,11,TRBV30,.,CAALQGVEAFF,TGTGCCGCACTACAGGGAGTTGAAGCTTTCTTT